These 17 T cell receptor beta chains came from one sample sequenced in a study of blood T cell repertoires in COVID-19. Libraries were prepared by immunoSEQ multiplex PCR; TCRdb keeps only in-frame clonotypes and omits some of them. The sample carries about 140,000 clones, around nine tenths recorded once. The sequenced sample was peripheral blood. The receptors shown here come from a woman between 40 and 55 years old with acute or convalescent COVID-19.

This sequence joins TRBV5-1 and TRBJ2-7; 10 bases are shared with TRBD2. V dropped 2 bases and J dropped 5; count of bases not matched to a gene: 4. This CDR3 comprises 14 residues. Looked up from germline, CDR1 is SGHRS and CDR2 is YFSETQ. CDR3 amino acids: CASSLSGTSDEQYF. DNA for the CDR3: TGCGCCAGCAGCTTATCCGGGACTAGCGACGAGCAGTACTTC.

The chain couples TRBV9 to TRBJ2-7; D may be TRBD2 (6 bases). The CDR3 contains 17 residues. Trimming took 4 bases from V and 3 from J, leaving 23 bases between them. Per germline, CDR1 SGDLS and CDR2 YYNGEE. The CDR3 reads CASSPQGGPRADYEQYF. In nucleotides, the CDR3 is TGTGCCAGCAGCCCCCAAGGAGGGCCCCGAGCGGACTACGAGCAGTACTTC.

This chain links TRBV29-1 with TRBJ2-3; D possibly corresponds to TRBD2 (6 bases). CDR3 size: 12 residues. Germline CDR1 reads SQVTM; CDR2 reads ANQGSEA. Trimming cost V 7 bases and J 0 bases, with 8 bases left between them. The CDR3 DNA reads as TGCAGCGGGGGGACTAGCACAGATACGCAGTATTTT. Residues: CSGGTSTDTQYF.

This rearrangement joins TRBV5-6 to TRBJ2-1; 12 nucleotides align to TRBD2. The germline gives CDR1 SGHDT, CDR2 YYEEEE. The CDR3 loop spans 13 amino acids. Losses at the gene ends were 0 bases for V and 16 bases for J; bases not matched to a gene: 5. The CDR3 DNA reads TGTGCCAGCAGCTTGGGACTAGCGGGAGTACGATTCTTC. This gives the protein CASSLGLAGVRFF.

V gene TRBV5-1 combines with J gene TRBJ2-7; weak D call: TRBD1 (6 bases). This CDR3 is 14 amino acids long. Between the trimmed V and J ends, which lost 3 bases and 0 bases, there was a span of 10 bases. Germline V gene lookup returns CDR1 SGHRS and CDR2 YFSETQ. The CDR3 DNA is TGCGCCAGCAGCTGGACAGAGAGCTCCTACGAGCAGTACTTC. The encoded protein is CASSWTESSYEQYF. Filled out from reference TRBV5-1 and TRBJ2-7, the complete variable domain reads KAGVTQTPRYLIKTRGQQVTLSCSPISGHRSVSWYQQTPGQGLQFLFEYFSETQRNKGNFPGRFSGRQFSNSRSEMNVSTLELGDSALYLCASSWTESSYEQYFGPGTRLTVT.

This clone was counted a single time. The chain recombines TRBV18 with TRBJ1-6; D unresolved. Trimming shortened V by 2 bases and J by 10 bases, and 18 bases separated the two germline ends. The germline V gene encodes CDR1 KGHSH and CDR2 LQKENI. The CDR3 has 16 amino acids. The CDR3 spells CASSPWPETGGSPLHF. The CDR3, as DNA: TGTGCCAGCTCACCATGGCCCGAGACCGGAGGGTCACCCCTCCACTTT.

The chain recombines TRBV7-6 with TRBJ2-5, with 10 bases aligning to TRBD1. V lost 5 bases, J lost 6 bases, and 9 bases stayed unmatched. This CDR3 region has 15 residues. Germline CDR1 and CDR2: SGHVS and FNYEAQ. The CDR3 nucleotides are TGTGCCAGCAGCGTAATGACAGGGGGCGGAAAGACCCAGTACTTC. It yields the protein CASSVMTGGGKTQYF.

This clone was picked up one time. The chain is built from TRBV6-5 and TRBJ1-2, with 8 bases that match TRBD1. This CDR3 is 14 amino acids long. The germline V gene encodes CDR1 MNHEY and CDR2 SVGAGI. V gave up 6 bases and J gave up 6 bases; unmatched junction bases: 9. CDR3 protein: CASSQTGAWDGYTF. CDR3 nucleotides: TGTGCCAGCAGCCAGACAGGGGCCTGGGATGGCTACACCTTC.

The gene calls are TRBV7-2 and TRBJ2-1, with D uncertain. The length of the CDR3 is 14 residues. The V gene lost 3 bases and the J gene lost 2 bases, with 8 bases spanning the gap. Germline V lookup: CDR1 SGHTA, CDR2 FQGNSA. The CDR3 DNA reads TGTGCCAGCAGCTTCACACGGGCCTACAATGAGCAGTTCTTC. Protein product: CASSFTRAYNEQFF.

The CDR3 reads CASSFWTVNTEAFF. The CDR3, as DNA: TGCGCCAGCAGCTTCTGGACTGTGAACACTGAAGCTTTCTTT. The chain recombines TRBV5-1 with TRBJ1-1; D call uncertain. The CDR3 consists of 14 residues. The V gene's germline CDR1 is SGHRS and CDR2 YFSETQ. V dropped 2 bases and J dropped 0 bases, with 8 bases sitting between them.

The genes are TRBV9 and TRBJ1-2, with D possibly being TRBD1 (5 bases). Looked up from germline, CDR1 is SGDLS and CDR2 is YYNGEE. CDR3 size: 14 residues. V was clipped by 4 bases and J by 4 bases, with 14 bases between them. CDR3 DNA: TGTGCCAGCAGCCCGGGGGAAGGGCTCTATGGCTACACCTTC. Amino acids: CASSPGEGLYGYTF.

The CDR3 DNA reads as TGTGCCAGCAGCGTAGGGACAGGGCCCACTGAAGCTTTCTTT. Translation gives CASSVGTGPTEAFF. The chain has TRBV6-5 and TRBJ1-1, with 9 bases matching TRBD1. This CDR3 contains 14 residues. The junction had 6 bases not matched to a gene; V was cut back by 6 bases and J by 4 bases. Germline-derived CDR1 and CDR2 are MNHEY and SVGAGI.

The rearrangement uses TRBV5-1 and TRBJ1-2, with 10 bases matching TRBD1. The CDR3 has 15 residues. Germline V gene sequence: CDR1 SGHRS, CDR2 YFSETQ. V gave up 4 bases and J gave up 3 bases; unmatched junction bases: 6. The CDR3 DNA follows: TGCGCCAGCAGCATACGGGGACAGGGGTACTATGGCTACACCTTC. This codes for CASSIRGQGYYGYTF.

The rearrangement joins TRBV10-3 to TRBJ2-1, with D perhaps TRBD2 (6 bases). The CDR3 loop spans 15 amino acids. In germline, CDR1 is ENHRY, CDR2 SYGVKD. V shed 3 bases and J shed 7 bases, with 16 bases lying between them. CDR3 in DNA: TGTGCCATCAGTGATGGGGTTAGCGGTGTAAATGAGCAGTTCTTC. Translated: CAISDGVSGVNEQFF.

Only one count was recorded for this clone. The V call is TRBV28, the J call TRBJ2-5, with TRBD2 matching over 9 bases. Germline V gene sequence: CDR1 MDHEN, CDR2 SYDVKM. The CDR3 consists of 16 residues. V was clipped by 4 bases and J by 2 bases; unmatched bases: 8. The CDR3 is CASSSPGLAVQETQYF. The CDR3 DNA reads TGTGCCAGCAGTTCCCCGGGACTAGCAGTTCAAGAGACCCAGTACTTC.

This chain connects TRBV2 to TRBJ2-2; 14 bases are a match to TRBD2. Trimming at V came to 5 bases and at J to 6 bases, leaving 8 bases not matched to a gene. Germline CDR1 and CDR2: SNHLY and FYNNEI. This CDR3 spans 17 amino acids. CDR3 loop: CASSKTSGGAWAGELFF. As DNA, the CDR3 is TGTGCCAGCAGTAAGACTAGCGGGGGGGCTTGGGCCGGGGAGCTGTTTTTT.

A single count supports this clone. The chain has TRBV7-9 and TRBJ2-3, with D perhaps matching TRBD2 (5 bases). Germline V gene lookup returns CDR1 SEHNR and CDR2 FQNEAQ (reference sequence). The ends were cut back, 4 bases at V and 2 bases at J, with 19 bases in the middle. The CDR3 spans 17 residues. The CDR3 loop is CASSSLGSGPTTDTQYF. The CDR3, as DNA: TGTGCCAGCAGCTCCCTAGGGAGCGGCCCCACCACAGATACGCAGTATTTT.